These 19 T cell receptor beta chains came from one sample sequenced in a study of blood T cell repertoires in COVID-19. TCRdb keeps only in-frame clones here, not all; method: immunoSEQ multiplex PCR. This sample yields approximately 90,000 clones, of which 65% to 90% are seen a single time; more than 1% belongs to the top ten. Sequencing used peripheral blood. The receptors were gathered from a man at least 80 years old with active or convalescent COVID-19.

A few counts support this clone. The genes are TRBV5-1 and TRBJ2-6; D is perhaps TRBD2 (5 bases). The germline V and J ends were trimmed by 3 bases and 0 bases, with 10 bases remaining between them. The V gene's germline CDR1 is SGHRS and CDR2 YFSETQ. CDR3 length: 16 amino acids. DNA for the CDR3: TGCGCCAGCAGCTGGACTGCCAGCTCTGGGGCCAACGTCCTGACTTTC. It is translated as CASSWTASSGANVLTF.

This sequence joins TRBV5-1 and TRBJ1-1; 11 bases match TRBD1. This CDR3 contains 16 residues. The germline V gene encodes CDR1 SGHRS and CDR2 YFSETQ. V was pared by 4 bases and J by 3 bases, with 8 bases of the junction left unmatched. CDR3 protein: CASSQRDRGFDTEAFF. The CDR3 coding sequence is TGCGCCAGCAGCCAGCGGGACAGGGGGTTTGACACTGAAGCTTTCTTT.

V is TRBV4-1 and J is TRBJ1-2; no clear D. CDR3 length: 13 amino acids. V lost 6 bases and J lost 8, with 16 bases in between. The germline V gene has CDR1 MGHRA and CDR2 YSYEKL. The CDR3 DNA sequence: TGCGCCAGCAGTCCCTCGGGTTTAGGAGGCTACACCTTC. Its protein is CASSPSGLGGYTF.

This chain uses TRBV4-3 with TRBJ2-2; a weak D match, TRBD1 (6 bases). Trimming pared 0 bases from V and 0 bases from J, leaving 8 bases between. Looked up from germline, CDR1 is LGHNA and CDR2 is YSLEER. The CDR3 sequence is 16 residues long. As DNA, the CDR3 is TGCGCCAGCAGCCAAGACCACAGGGCGAACACCGGGGAGCTGTTTTTT. This encodes CASSQDHRANTGELFF.

This clone showed up just once. The chain carries TRBV7-9 and TRBJ2-1; a possible D gene is TRBD2 (5 bases). This CDR3 has 13 amino acids. Germline V gives CDR1 SEHNR, CDR2 FQNEAQ (reference sequence). V lost 3 bases to trimming and J lost 8 bases, with 11 bases between them. The CDR3 region has the DNA TGTGCCAGCAGCTTGAGGGCCGTCGATGAGCAGTTCTTC. Translation: CASSLRAVDEQFF.

The chain is built from TRBV3-1 (or the pseudogene TRBV3-2) and TRBJ1-2; the match to TRBD1 covers 7 bases. The CDR3 covers 16 residues. V lost 3 bases to trimming and J lost 5 bases; unmatched junction nucleotides: 12. The germline V gene has CDR1 LGHDT and CDR2 YNNKEL (reference sequence). CDR3 residues: CASSHGRTGTWYGYTF. DNA for the CDR3: TGTGCCAGCAGCCACGGCAGGACAGGAACGTGGTATGGCTACACCTTC.

This clone occurred once. The chain recombines TRBV28 with TRBJ2-7; 7 positions match TRBD2. V shed 5 bases, J shed 10 bases, and the junction held 8 bases outside the gene matches. Germline lookup yields CDR1 MDHEN and CDR2 SYDVKM. The CDR3 loop spans 12 amino acids. CDR3 amino acids: CASSDAGRAQYF. In DNA form, the CDR3 reads TGTGCCAGCAGTGACGCAGGGAGGGCCCAGTACTTC.

The V gene is TRBV11-2, the J gene TRBJ1-2; 7 bases line up with TRBD1. The CDR3 is 14 residues long. Germline assignment: CDR1 SGHAT and CDR2 FQNNGV. Trimming at V came to 4 bases and at J to 4 bases, leaving 6 bases not matched to a gene. The CDR3: CASSSRDSFYGYTF. The CDR3, as DNA: TGTGCCAGCAGCTCCCGGGACAGCTTCTATGGCTACACCTTC.

The chain links TRBV19 to TRBJ2-3, with 8 nucleotides matching TRBD2. This CDR3 comprises 14 residues. In germline, CDR1 is LNHDA, CDR2 SQIVND (reference sequence). The junction had 5 bases not matched to a gene; V was cut back by 7 bases and J by 2 bases. In DNA form, the CDR3 reads TGTGCCAGTACTCTAGCGGGTATCACAGATACGCAGTATTTT. Protein product: CASTLAGITDTQYF.

The chain combines TRBV4-1 with TRBJ2-1; 8 positions agree with TRBD2. V was clipped by 1 base and J by 4 bases; unmatched bases: 3. The germline V gene encodes CDR1 MGHRA and CDR2 YSYEKL. The CDR3 extends over 15 amino acids. The CDR3 bases are TGCGCCAGCAGCCAAGCGGGACTAGGGTACAATGAGCAGTTCTTC. Residues: CASSQAGLGYNEQFF.

The gene calls are TRBV5-4 and TRBJ2-1; the D gene is possibly TRBD2 (5 bases). The length of the CDR3 is 14 residues. V dropped 3 bases and J dropped 3 bases, with 10 bases sitting between them. The germline V gene has CDR1 SGHNT and CDR2 YYREEE (reference sequence). The CDR3 protein is CASSYTSGYNEQFF. The CDR3 nucleotides are TGTGCCAGCAGCTATACCAGCGGCTACAATGAGCAGTTCTTC. The full variable domain, its missing parts supplied by reference TRBV5-4 and TRBJ2-1, is ETGVTQSPTHLIKTRGQQVTLRCSSQSGHNTVSWYQQALGQGPQFIFQYYREEENGRGNFPPRFSGLQFPNYSSELNVNALELDDSALYLCASSYTSGYNEQFFGPGTRLTVL.

On this clone itself: The identical CDR3 is also encoded by other nucleotide sequences in the sample. The chain uses TRBV5-1 and TRBJ1-1, with 10 bases identical to TRBD1. With 4 bases clipped from V and 2 bases from J, the junction kept 2 bases outside the gene matches. The CDR3 contains 14 residues. The V gene's germline CDR1 is SGHRS and CDR2 YFSETQ. CDR3 DNA sequence: TGCGCCAGCAGCCGGGACAGGGGAAACACTGAAGCTTTCTTT. It translates to CASSRDRGNTEAFF. Full variable domain (rest looked up from reference TRBV5-1 and TRBJ1-1): KAGVTQTPRYLIKTRGQQVTLSCSPISGHRSVSWYQQTPGQGLQFLFEYFSETQRNKGNFPGRFSGRQFSNSRSEMNVSTLELGDSALYLCASSRDRGNTEAFFGQGTRLTVV.

This clone has a single count. The V gene is TRBV10-3, the J gene TRBJ1-1, with 9 bases that match TRBD1. The J segment lost 4 bases and the V segment lost 6 bases, leaving 3 bases of the junction unmatched. This CDR3 is 13 amino acids long. Germline assignment: CDR1 ENHRY and CDR2 SYGVKD. The CDR3: CAIRGQGGTEAFF. As DNA, the CDR3 is TGTGCCATCAGGGGACAGGGAGGCACTGAAGCTTTCTTT.

The chain is built from TRBV11-2 and TRBJ2-1, with 9 bases aligning to TRBD2. J lost 0 bases, V lost 2 bases, and 5 bases had no gene match. Per germline, CDR1 SGHAT and CDR2 FQNNGV. This CDR3 region has 17 residues. The CDR3 nucleotides read TGTGCCAGCAGCTTACGTCTAGCGGGAACCTCCTACAATGAGCAGTTCTTC. Translation: CASSLRLAGTSYNEQFF. Looking up the rest from reference TRBV11-2 and TRBJ2-1 gives the full variable domain: EAGVAQSPRYKIIEKRQSVAFWCNPISGHATLYWYQQILGQGPKLLIQFQNNGVVDDSQLPKDRFSAERLKGVDSTLKIQPAKLEDSAVYLCASSLRLAGTSYNEQFFGPGTRLTVL.

The chain recombines TRBV18 with TRBJ2-1; 7 positions agree with TRBD2. In germline, CDR1 is KGHSH, CDR2 LQKENI. Trimming cost V 3 bases and J 0 bases; bases outside gene matches: 8. The CDR3 runs to 17 residues. CDR3 bases: TGTGCCAGCTCACCGCCAACTAGCGTACGCTCCTACAATGAGCAGTTCTTC. Protein product: CASSPPTSVRSYNEQFF.

This chain joins TRBV7-2 and TRBJ2-7, with 8 bases matching TRBD2. The germline CDR1 and CDR2 sequences are SGHTA and FQGNSA. CDR3 length equals 14 residues. With V trimmed by 3 bases and J by 7 bases, 8 bases remained unmatched. The CDR3 is CASSFGRGAGEQYF. CDR3 DNA sequence: TGTGCCAGCAGCTTCGGGAGGGGAGCGGGGGAGCAGTACTTC.

V and J are TRBV4-3 and TRBJ1-6, with 9 bases matching TRBD1. The CDR3 sequence is 15 residues long. Germline lookup yields CDR1 LGHNA and CDR2 YSLEER. Trimming cost V 0 bases and J 9 bases; bases outside gene matches: 3. The CDR3 sequence is CASSQDRGQGSPLHF. The CDR3 nucleotides read TGCGCCAGCAGCCAAGACCGGGGACAGGGTTCACCCCTCCACTTT.

The chain combines TRBV12-3 or TRBV12-4 with TRBJ1-2; maybe TRBD1 (5 bases). CDR3 size: 12 residues. Trimming pared 8 bases from V and 0 bases from J, leaving 7 bases between. The DNA of the CDR3 is TGTGCCAGCCGGGACTCTAACTATGGCTACACCTTC. It yields the protein CASRDSNYGYTF.

The chain recombines TRBV27 with TRBJ2-1; 7 nucleotides match TRBD2. Per the germline V gene, CDR1 is MNHEY and CDR2 is SMNVEV (reference sequence). The ends lost 3 bases at V and 8 bases at J; junction bases unmatched: 22. The CDR3 is 19 residues long. The CDR3 bases are TGTGCCAGCAGTTTTCTCTCCGGACGGATCGGGGGGAAGAGGGATGAGCAGTTCTTC. Residues: CASSFLSGRIGGKRDEQFF.